The 21 T cell receptor beta chains below all came from one sample that was sequenced in a study of OX40 agonist ivuxolimab in advanced cancers. TCRdb keeps only in-frame clones here, not all; method: immunoSEQ multiplex PCR. The sample includes thousands of clones, 79% seen only once; the top ten take 30% to 45%. The sequencing here drew on CD4+ or CD8+ T cells sorted from blood, taken in a trial of the OX40 agonist ivuxolimab. These receptors all stem from an adult with an advanced solid tumor such as melanoma, head and neck, liver or kidney cancer.

The V call is TRBV27, the J call TRBJ2-3; D uncertain. The CDR3 contains 11 residues. Germline V gene lookup returns CDR1 MNHEY and CDR2 SMNVEV (reference sequence). With 2 bases removed from V and 5 bases from J, the gap between germline ends came to 2 bases. For the CDR3, the DNA is TGTGCCAGCAGTTTAGGAGATACGCAGTATTTT. This encodes CASSLGDTQYF.

CDR3 sequence reads: CASSYQGNYGYTF. The CDR3 bases are TGTGCCAGCAGTTACCAGGGGAACTATGGCTACACCTTC. This chain links TRBV6-5 with TRBJ1-2; TRBD1 might be the D (6 bases). This CDR3 is 13 amino acids long. From germline, CDR1 is MNHEY and CDR2 SVGAGI. Trimming took off 2 bases at V and 2 bases at J, with 6 bases between the two ends.

J is TRBJ1-5 and V is TRBV10-3; D perhaps matches TRBD1 (5 bases). The CDR3 has 14 amino acids. Looked up from germline, CDR1 is ENHRY and CDR2 is SYGVKD. Trimming pared 0 bases from V and 6 bases from J, leaving 9 bases between. The CDR3 bases are TGTGCCATCAGTGAGTCCAGGGTAAGTCAGCCCCAGCATTTT. It is translated as CAISESRVSQPQHF.

J is TRBJ2-5 and V is TRBV27, with 11 bases fitting TRBD2. Losses at the gene ends were 0 bases for V and 3 bases for J; bases not matched to a gene: 9. CDR1 is MNHEY and CDR2 is SMNVEV in the germline V gene (reference sequence). The CDR3 totals 18 residues. The CDR3 coding sequence is TGTGCCAGCAGTTTATCGTTTGGGAGACTAGCGGGGAAAGAGACCCAGTACTTC. Translating it yields CASSLSFGRLAGKETQYF.

The rearrangement links TRBV14 to TRBJ2-1, with TRBD1 identical over 10 bases. The CDR3 runs to 15 residues. The trim removed 4 bases at V and 4 bases at J, leaving 4 bases unmatched. The germline V gene encodes CDR1 SGHDN and CDR2 FVKESK. The CDR3 DNA follows: TGTGCCAGCAGCCGCTGGACAGGGGGGTACAATGAGCAGTTCTTC. Its translation is CASSRWTGGYNEQFF.

The rearrangement uses TRBV4-3 and TRBJ2-1; D possibly corresponds to TRBD1 (6 bases). Per germline, CDR1 LGHNA and CDR2 YSLEER. The CDR3 loop spans 16 amino acids. V was trimmed by 1 base and J by 4 bases, leaving 14 bases between them. DNA of the CDR3: TGCGCCAGCAGCCAAGGGATAGGACAGATATACAATGAGCAGTTCTTC. Protein sequence: CASSQGIGQIYNEQFF.

This clone was counted once. CDR3 loop: CSADRSDTQYF. Written as DNA, the CDR3 is TGCAGCGCCGACAGGTCGGATACGCAGTATTTT. This rearrangement joins TRBV29-1 to TRBJ2-3; weak D call: TRBD1 (6 bases). The CDR3 has 11 amino acids. Germline-derived CDR1 and CDR2 are SQVTM and ANQGSEA. Deletions cut 7 bases from V and 6 bases from J, with 11 bases between.

The chain has TRBV16 and TRBJ2-3; no firm D call. CDR3 size: 16 residues. V was pared by 0 bases and J by 2 bases, with 12 bases between. Looked up from germline, CDR1 is KGHSY and CDR2 is FQNENV. CDR3 DNA: TGTGCCAGCAGCCAATCCATGGGCCGATCCACAGATACGCAGTATTTT. This encodes CASSQSMGRSTDTQYF.

The chain carries TRBV13 and TRBJ2-5; 9 nucleotides agree with TRBD1. Unmatched junction bases numbered 11, after V lost 5 bases and J lost 4 bases. Germline V lookup: CDR1 PRHDT, CDR2 FYEKMQ (reference sequence). CDR3 length equals 16 residues. In DNA form, the CDR3 reads TGTGCCAGCAGCCCCTGGGGACAGGGTGTGGGAGAGACCCAGTACTTC. Translated, it gives CASSPWGQGVGETQYF.

The chain links TRBV11-2 to TRBJ1-5, with D unresolved. Per the germline V gene, CDR1 is SGHAT and CDR2 is FQNNGV. The CDR3 loop spans 13 amino acids. Deletions cut 3 bases from V and 3 bases from J, with 6 bases between. In DNA form, the CDR3 reads TGTGCCAGCAGCTTGGGGAACAATCAGCCCCAGCATTTT. Its protein is CASSLGNNQPQHF.

This clone has only one observation. The J gene is TRBJ1-6, the V gene TRBV4-1; 8 bases are shared with TRBD1. The junction had 4 bases not matched to a gene; V was cut back by 1 base and J by 8 bases. The germline V gene encodes CDR1 MGHRA and CDR2 YSYEKL. The CDR3 contains 15 residues. Here the CDR3 DNA reads TGCGCCAGCAGCCAAGCGAACAGGGGGGATTCACCCCTCCACTTT. Translating gives CASSQANRGDSPLHF.

The V and J genes are TRBV28 and TRBJ2-1; 13 bases match TRBD2. With V trimmed by 8 bases and J by 9 bases, 4 bases remained unmatched. The CDR3 extends over 13 amino acids. CDR1 is MDHEN, CDR2 SYDVKM, per germline. Written as DNA, the CDR3 is TGTGCCAGCCGGACTAGCGGGAGTACTGAGCAGTTCTTC. It encodes CASRTSGSTEQFF.

The rearrangement joins TRBV28 to TRBJ2-5; a weak D match, TRBD1 (5 bases). Deletions cut 2 bases from V and 4 bases from J, with 8 bases between. Germline V lookup: CDR1 MDHEN, CDR2 SYDVKM. This CDR3 is 13 amino acids long. The DNA of the CDR3 is TGTGCCAGCAGTTTAATGCAGGGAGAGACCCAGTACTTC. Translating gives CASSLMQGETQYF.

The chain has TRBV9 and TRBJ2-7, with D possibly matching TRBD1 (6 bases). This CDR3 spans 12 amino acids. V gave up 7 bases and J gave up 5 bases, with 13 bases separating them. Germline V CDR1 and CDR2: SGDLS, YYNGEE. CDR3 bases: TGTGCCAGCTCCGGACAGAGCAACGAGCAGTACTTC. Amino acid sequence: CASSGQSNEQYF.

This clone appeared a few times. J is TRBJ2-7 and V is TRBV7-2, with D perhaps matching TRBD2 (6 bases). CDR1 is SGHTA and CDR2 is FQGNSA in the germline V gene. This CDR3 is built from 14 residues. Between the trimmed V and J ends, which lost 1 base and 2 bases, there was a span of 9 bases. The CDR3 sequence: CASSLGRGTYEQYF. The CDR3 DNA is TGTGCCAGCAGCTTAGGGCGGGGTACCTACGAGCAGTACTTC.

The chain combines TRBV15 with TRBJ2-3, with TRBD1 identical over 9 bases. The CDR3 extends over 17 amino acids. V lost 1 base and J lost 3; bases outside the gene matches: 8. Germline-derived CDR1 and CDR2 are LNHNV and YYDKDF (reference sequence). As DNA, the CDR3 is TGTGCCACCAGCAGAGCGAGACCGGGACAGGGAACAGATACGCAGTATTTT. Residues: CATSRARPGQGTDTQYF.

CDR3 amino acids: CASSVSLAGVNTGELFF. The CDR3 nucleotides read TGTGCCAGCAGCGTATCGCTAGCGGGGGTGAACACCGGGGAGCTGTTTTTT. The genes are TRBV9 and TRBJ2-2; 10 positions agree with TRBD2. This CDR3 spans 17 amino acids. V shed 1 base, J shed 1 base, and the junction held 4 bases outside the gene matches. CDR1 is SGDLS, CDR2 YYNGEE, per germline.

J is TRBJ1-4 and V is TRBV14, with 7 bases fitting TRBD1. The germline V gene has CDR1 SGHDN and CDR2 FVKESK. With V trimmed by 2 bases and J by 5 bases, 5 bases remained unmatched. The CDR3 runs 15 residues. The CDR3 region has the DNA TGTGCCAGCAGCCAAACGAGGGGGCCGAATGAAAAACTGTTTTTT. Its translation: CASSQTRGPNEKLFF. Drawing the rest from reference TRBV14 and TRBJ1-4, the complete variable domain is EAGVTQFPSHSVIEKGQTVTLRCDPISGHDNLYWYRRVMGKEIKFLLHFVKESKQDESGMPNNRFLAERTGGTYSTLKVQPAELEDSGVYFCASSQTRGPNEKLFFGSGTQLSVL.

The V gene is TRBV5-4, the J gene TRBJ1-6; TRBD1 is a possible D gene (6 bases). The germline CDR1 and CDR2 sequences are SGHNT and YYREEE (reference sequence). Between the trimmed V and J ends, which lost 4 bases and 6 bases, there was a span of 14 bases. The CDR3 is made up of 15 amino acids. The CDR3 loop is CASSGGTTTNSPLHF. CDR3 nucleotides: TGTGCCAGCAGCGGCGGGACAACAACTAATTCACCCCTCCACTTT.

This chain uses TRBV5-6 with TRBJ1-1, with no clear D. The germline CDR1 and CDR2 sequences are SGHDT and YYEEEE. This CDR3 region has 13 residues. Between the trimmed V and J ends, which lost 6 bases and 3 bases, there was a span of 12 bases. The CDR3 nucleotides are TGTGCCAGCATCCCCTCGGGGTACACTGAAGCTTTCTTT. Translating gives CASIPSGYTEAFF.

V and J are TRBV6-5 and TRBJ2-5, with no clear D. Per the germline V gene, CDR1 is MNHEY and CDR2 is SVGAGI. The CDR3 sequence is 15 residues long. Trimming shortened V by 6 bases and J by 4 bases, and 18 bases separated the two germline ends. Here the CDR3 reads CASSPLPEGRETQYF. CDR3 DNA: TGTGCCAGCAGCCCCCTCCCCGAAGGTCGAGAGACCCAGTACTTC.